This is a list of T cell receptor beta chains from one sample in a study of identical twins. Each CDR3 protein gets one entry after TCRdb re-called the 5' RACE reads with MiXCR. The sample records 510,000 or so distinct CDR3 sequences, 12% to 15% being singletons. This same sample was also part of a study on yellow fever vaccine responses in identical twins.

The sequencing input was CD4+ T cells sorted from blood. These receptors came from a woman aged 18-30 years in good health. Each CDR3 is given with its conserved first and last residue. D genes are given only for firm matches. Expanded clones get a size class; other rows say once, few or many, or leave the size out.

TRBV6-1	TRBD1	.	TRBJ1-2	CASSPQGQHYGYTF	TGTGCCAGCAGTCCCCAGGGACAGCACTATGGCTACACCTTC
TRBV29-1	TRBD1	many	TRBJ1-2	CSARQGVAYGYTF	TGCAGCGCCCGACAGGGGGTGGCCTATGGCTACACCTTC
TRBV9	TRBD1	few	TRBJ2-5	CASSSWTGLGETQYF	TGTGCCAGCAGCTCATGGACAGGATTGGGAGAGACCCAGTACTTC
TRBV7-2	TRBD2	.	TRBJ2-2	CASTLSGLASTGELFF	TGTGCCAGCACTCTCTCGGGACTAGCGTCAACCGGGGAGCTGTTTTTT
TRBV11-2	TRBD2	few	TRBJ2-1	CASSSGLRDHNEQFF	TGTGCCAGCAGCTCGGGACTACGGGACCACAATGAGCAGTTCTTC
TRBV24-1	TRBD1	few	TRBJ2-3	CATFYRGRSTDTQYF	TGTGCCACCTTTTACAGGGGCCGTAGCACAGATACGCAGTATTTT
TRBV7-8	.	few	TRBJ1-1	CASSLDGGAFF	TGTGCCAGCAGCTTGGACGGGGGGGCTTTCTTT
TRBV12-3/TRBV12-4	.	many	TRBJ1-5	CASSFPRGDSNQPQHF	TGTGCCAGCAGTTTCCCACGGGGCGATAGCAATCAGCCCCAGCATTTT
TRBV11-1	TRBD2	few	TRBJ2-1	CASSSPPPGGRATDEQFF	TGTGCCAGCAGCTCACCCCCCCCTGGCGGGAGGGCCACGGATGAGCAGTTCTTC
TRBV12-3/TRBV12-4	.	.	TRBJ1-6	CASRGETENSPLHF	TGTGCCAGCAGGGGGGAGACAGAGAATTCACCCCTCCACTTT
TRBV20-1	TRBD2	.	TRBJ2-3	CSARGPGTSRTDTQYF	TGCAGTGCTAGAGGCCCCGGGACTAGCCGCACAGATACGCAGTATTTT
TRBV3-1	.	.	TRBJ2-5	CASSQYGQGLRETQYF	TGTGCCAGCAGCCAATACGGCCAGGGCCTTCGAGAGACCCAGTACTTC
TRBV5-1	.	few	TRBJ2-1	CASNRNNEQFF	TGCGCCAGCAACAGGAACAATGAGCAGTTCTTC
TRBV12-5	TRBD1	.	TRBJ2-7	CASGLQIPRQGRTYEQYF	TGTGCTAGTGGTTTGCAAATCCCAAGACAGGGGAGAACCTACGAGCAGTACTTC
TRBV6-1	.	once	TRBJ2-5	CASIQPQKGTQYF	TGTGCCAGCATCCAACCACAAAAGGGGACCCAGTACTTC
TRBV10-3	.	.	TRBJ2-1	CAISESKGSEINEQFF	TGTGCCATCAGTGAGTCGAAAGGTTCGGAGATAAATGAGCAGTTCTTC
TRBV20-1	.	once	TRBJ1-5	CSARQRDQPQHF	TGCAGTGCCAGACAGCGAGATCAGCCCCAGCATTTT
TRBV6-4	.	.	TRBJ2-5	CASRVTGDGGETQYF	TGTGCCAGCAGAGTGACCGGGGACGGTGGTGAGACCCAGTACTTC
TRBV28	.	.	TRBJ1-2	CAGGGRLYGYTF	TGTGCCGGCGGAGGCCGACTCTATGGCTACACCTTC
TRBV12-3/TRBV12-4	.	many	TRBJ2-2	CASSFLVAVNTGELFF	TGTGCCAGCAGCTTTTTAGTGGCCGTGAACACCGGGGAGCTGTTTTTT
TRBV20-1	TRBD1	.	TRBJ2-2	CSARDRGLDTGELFF	TGCAGTGCTAGAGACAGGGGGCTCGACACCGGGGAGCTGTTTTTT
TRBV9	TRBD1	few	TRBJ2-3	CASSAQGALTDTQYF	TGTGCCAGCAGCGCACAGGGGGCCTTGACAGATACGCAGTATTTT
TRBV7-9	TRBD2	many	TRBJ2-3	CASSLRLAGATDTQYF	TGTGCCAGCAGCTTAAGACTAGCGGGGGCCACAGATACGCAGTATTTT
TRBV5-1	TRBD1	.	TRBJ2-1	CASSFHGQGGGMNEQFF	TGCGCCAGCAGCTTCCACGGACAGGGGGGAGGGATGAATGAGCAGTTCTTC
TRBV2	.	.	TRBJ1-6	CASSELGSSYNSPLHF	TGTGCCAGCAGTGAGCTGGGAAGCTCCTATAATTCACCCCTCCACTTT
TRBV12-3/TRBV12-4	.	.	TRBJ1-5	CASSLNSLNQPQHF	TGTGCCAGCAGTTTAAACAGCCTCAATCAGCCCCAGCATTTT
TRBV28	.	few	TRBJ1-4	CASLTTRNEKLFF	TGTGCCAGTCTCACGACAAGAAATGAAAAACTGTTTTTT
TRBV20-1	TRBD2	.	TRBJ2-6	CSADPGLAGIDSGANVLTF	TGCAGTGCTGACCCGGGACTAGCGGGGATCGACTCTGGGGCCAACGTCCTGACTTTC
TRBV28	TRBD2	.	TRBJ2-7	CASSFGLVMYF	TGTGCCAGCAGTTTTGGACTAGTGATGTACTTC
TRBV27	TRBD2	.	TRBJ2-1	CASSFKTSGSSYNEQFF	TGTGCCAGCAGTTTTAAGACTAGCGGCAGCTCCTACAATGAGCAGTTCTTC
TRBV9	.	.	TRBJ2-2	CASSDRHAITGELFF	TGTGCCAGCAGCGACCGACACGCCATCACCGGGGAGCTGTTTTTT
TRBV5-1	.	few	TRBJ1-1	CASSSDPTISGTEAFF	TGCGCCAGCAGCTCGGACCCGACAATTTCGGGCACTGAAGCTTTCTTT
TRBV5-1	TRBD1	few	TRBJ2-3	CASSLGGQGLADTQYF	TGCGCCAGCAGCCTTGGGGGACAGGGGTTAGCTGATACGCAGTATTTT
TRBV6-1	TRBD1	many	TRBJ2-5	CASRTGGSRETQYF	TGTGCCAGCCGGACAGGGGGGAGTAGGGAGACCCAGTACTTC
TRBV28	TRBD2	.	TRBJ2-5	CASSSSGLAEQETQYF	TGTGCCAGCAGTTCATCCGGACTAGCCGAACAAGAGACCCAGTACTTC
TRBV6-5	TRBD2	.	TRBJ2-3	CASSYSASGSMYTQYF	TGTGCCAGCAGTTACTCTGCTAGCGGGAGTATGTATACGCAGTATTTT
TRBV5-4	TRBD2	.	TRBJ2-1	CASSPKTSGSFVEQFF	TGTGCCAGCAGTCCCAAGACTAGCGGGAGTTTCGTCGAGCAGTTCTTC
TRBV12-3/TRBV12-4	TRBD2	.	TRBJ2-1	CASSRGGSKYNEQFF	TGTGCCAGCAGCCGAGGCGGGAGTAAGTACAATGAGCAGTTCTTC
TRBV10-3	TRBD1	.	TRBJ1-1	CAIRGQGFNEAFF	TGTGCCATCAGGGGACAGGGGTTTAATGAAGCTTTCTTT
TRBV11-1	TRBD2	.	TRBJ2-1	CASSRTSGPWDSEQFF	TGTGCCAGCAGCCGTACTAGCGGGCCTTGGGATAGTGAGCAGTTCTTC
TRBV9	.	.	TRBJ2-3	CASSVRLTDTQYF	TGTGCCAGCAGCGTTCGGCTCACAGATACGCAGTATTTT
TRBV7-9	.	many	TRBJ2-3	CASSLAPSSDTQYF	TGTGCCAGCAGCTTAGCGCCAAGCTCAGATACGCAGTATTTT
TRBV6-2/TRBV6-3	.	.	TRBJ2-2	CASRRLGTGELFF	TGTGCCAGCCGCCGACTTGGCACCGGGGAGCTGTTTTTT
TRBV29-1	TRBD1	.	TRBJ2-3	CSVDDRGLADTQYF	TGCAGCGTTGATGACAGGGGGTTGGCAGATACGCAGTATTTT
TRBV6-5	TRBD2	few	TRBJ2-3	CASSFAGAPDTQYF	TGTGCCAGCAGTTTTGCGGGAGCCCCAGATACGCAGTATTTT
TRBV3-1	.	many	TRBJ2-1	CASSQEGLSYNEQFF	TGTGCCAGCAGCCAAGAGGGGTTGTCCTACAATGAGCAGTTCTTC
TRBV12-3/TRBV12-4	.	many	TRBJ1-5	CASSPVSRGQPQHF	TGTGCCAGCAGCCCCGTTAGTAGAGGTCAGCCCCAGCATTTT